Listed below are T cell receptor beta chains from one sample, sequenced in a study of T-cell reconstitution after alpha-beta-depleted transplantation in children. Each CDR3 protein is one row after TCRdb ran MiXCR on the PCR reads. This table holds about 240,000 distinct CDR3 sequences, more than 10% found once. The material sequenced was PBMCs from the stem cell graft donor, taken from the stem cell graft. Source of these receptors: a human donor who donated a stem cell graft to a child with acute lymphoblastic leukemia. Both conserved end residues are part of each CDR3. D genes are given only for firm matches. Expanded clones are given a class, and other clones once, few, many or no size at all.

>NA|TRBJ1-1|13|NA|TRBV12-5
TGTGCTAGTGCCCCCGGCGGGAGCTTAGAAGCTTTCTTT
CASAPGGSLEAFF
>TRBD1|TRBJ1-1|14|many|TRBV7-9
TGTGCCAGCAGCGGTCCGGGACAGCTTACCGAAGCTTTCTTT
CASSGPGQLTEAFF
>NA|TRBJ2-1|13|many|TRBV20-1
TGCAGTGCCCTCAGGGTGTCCTACAATGAGCAGTTCTTC
CSALRVSYNEQFF
>NA|TRBJ1-1|15|many|TRBV25-1
TGTGCCAGCAGTGAGGTTTGGGGGGGTAACACTGAAGCTTTCTTT
CASSEVWGGNTEAFF
>NA|TRBJ1-1|13|NA|TRBV19
TGTGCCACACGGGCGGTAGGAGTCACTGAAGCTTTCTTT
CATRAVGVTEAFF
>NA|TRBJ1-1|13|many|TRBV9
TGTGCCAGCAGCGAGGGTGGGGACACTGAAGCTTTCTTT
CASSEGGDTEAFF
>NA|TRBJ2-1|11|few|TRBV6-2/TRBV6-3
TGTGCCAGCAGTTACTACGAGGAGCAGTTCTTC
CASSYYEEQFF
>NA|TRBJ1-1|11|few|TRBV18
TGTGCCAGCTCCCAAAGATACGAAGCTTTCTTT
CASSQRYEAFF
>TRBD2|TRBJ2-5|13|many|TRBV12-3/TRBV12-4
TGTGCCAGCAGCCCGGGCGGGAGGAAGACCCAGTACTTC
CASSPGGRKTQYF
>TRBD2|TRBJ2-3|16|many|TRBV3-1
TGTGCCAGCAGCCTCATTGTAGAGCGGGACACAGATACGCAGTATTTT
CASSLIVERDTDTQYF
>NA|TRBJ1-3|14|many|TRBV6-1
TGTGCCAGCAGTCTTGGAAACACTGGAAACACCATATATTTT
CASSLGNTGNTIYF
>NA|TRBJ2-5|14|many|TRBV4-2
TGTGCCAGCAGCCACGGGTCACGAGGAGAGACCCAGTACTTC
CASSHGSRGETQYF
>NA|TRBJ2-5|14|many|TRBV5-4
TGTGCCAGCAGCTTGGCCCGGGGTGCGGAGACCCAGTACTTC
CASSLARGAETQYF
>TRBD2|TRBJ2-1|17|few|TRBV14
TGTGCCAGCAGCCAAGTCGGCGGGAGTCCCTCCTACAATGAGCAGTTCTTC
CASSQVGGSPSYNEQFF
>NA|TRBJ2-5|15|many|TRBV28
TGTGCCAGCTGTCCCCGGTATGAGGGGCAAGAGACCCAGTACTTC
CASCPRYEGQETQYF
>NA|TRBJ2-2|16|NA|TRBV4-3
TGCGCCAGCAGCCAAGAGCGGGAAGAGGGGACCGGGGAGCTGTTTTTT
CASSQEREEGTGELFF
>NA|TRBJ2-2|16|NA|TRBV12-5
TGTGCTAGTGGTTTGGTAATTGGTACGACCACCGGGGAGCTGTTTTTT
CASGLVIGTTTGELFF
>NA|TRBJ2-1|15|many|TRBV6-5
TGTGCCAGCACTCAGAAAGGGATCCCCAGGGATGAGCAGTTCTTC
CASTQKGIPRDEQFF
>NA|TRBJ1-4|15|NA|TRBV9
TGTGCCAGCAGTACCCGGGATTCAACTAATGAAAAACTGTTTTTT
CASSTRDSTNEKLFF
>TRBD2|TRBJ2-5|16|many|TRBV12-3/TRBV12-4
TGTGCCAGCAGTTTAAGGGCTAGCGGGAGCGGGGAGACCCAGTACTTC
CASSLRASGSGETQYF
>NA|TRBJ2-5|11|NA|TRBV20-1
TGCAGTACTCGAGTACGAGAGACCCAGTACTTC
CSTRVRETQYF
>NA|TRBJ2-2|10|many|TRBV7-9
TGTGCCATACTATCCGGGGAGCTGTTTTTT
CAILSGELFF
>NA|TRBJ2-3|14|many|TRBV11-1
TGTGCCAGCAGCTTAAAACAGGGCCCAGATACGCAGTATTTT
CASSLKQGPDTQYF
>TRBD1|TRBJ1-2|14|many|TRBV12-3/TRBV12-4
TGTGCCAGCAGGGCTGATACAGGGGGCTATGGCTACACCTTC
CASRADTGGYGYTF
>NA|TRBJ2-3|16|many|TRBV5-5
TGTGCCAGCAGCCACCTCAGGGGGGCGGCTACAGATACGCAGTATTTT
CASSHLRGAATDTQYF
>NA|TRBJ1-5|17|many|TRBV6-2/TRBV6-3
TGTGCCAGCAGTCCGACGATACCGGGCCATAGCAATCAGCCCCAGCATTTT
CASSPTIPGHSNQPQHF
>TRBD1|TRBJ2-7|14|many|TRBV5-1
TGCGCCAGCAGCGACGGACAGGGTTGGCACGAGCAGTACTTC
CASSDGQGWHEQYF
>NA|TRBJ2-5|15|few|TRBV5-1
TGCGCCAGCAGCTGGGGCGGCTGGACAGAAGAGACCCAGTACTTC
CASSWGGWTEETQYF
>NA|TRBJ1-3|16|many|TRBV7-9
TGTGCCAGCAGCTTAGTCGCTCTGGGCTCTGGAAACACCATATATTTT
CASSLVALGSGNTIYF
>NA|TRBJ2-3|16|NA|TRBV18
TGTGCCAGCTCACTTACTGACAGCGTTTACGCAGATACGCAGTATTTT
CASSLTDSVYADTQYF
>TRBD1|TRBJ1-1|15|many|TRBV12-3/TRBV12-4
TGTGCCAGCAGCTCCCCGACGGGACAGGGCCTTGAAGCTTTCTTT
CASSSPTGQGLEAFF
>TRBD2|TRBJ2-3|16|few|TRBV3-1
TGTGCCAGCAGCCAAGCCACAGCGGGGGGCGGAAATACGCAGTATTTT
CASSQATAGGGNTQYF
>TRBD1|TRBJ1-4|16|many|TRBV5-8
TGTGCCAGCAGCCTTGGACAGGGGAGGTCTAATGAAAAACTGTTTTTT
CASSLGQGRSNEKLFF
>NA|TRBJ1-5|14|many|TRBV12-3/TRBV12-4
TGTGCCAGCAGTTTAGCAGATAGCAATCAGCCCCAGCATTTT
CASSLADSNQPQHF
>TRBD2|TRBJ2-3|16|many|TRBV6-5
TGTGCCAGCAGTCCGCAAGCGGGGAGCAGCACAGATACGCAGTATTTT
CASSPQAGSSTDTQYF
>TRBD1|TRBJ2-6|16|many|TRBV30
TGTGCCTGGAGTATGTACAGGGGGCGGATGGCCAACGTCCTGACTTTC
CAWSMYRGRMANVLTF
>NA|TRBJ2-7|14|NA|TRBV3-1
TGTGCCAGCAGCCAGGGGCTCTCTCGCTACGAGCAGTACTTC
CASSQGLSRYEQYF
>TRBD2|TRBJ2-7|14|many|TRBV28
TGTGCCAGCAGTTTAGGCGGGGGGAGAGACGAGCAGTACTTC
CASSLGGGRDEQYF
>NA|TRBJ2-1|17|many|TRBV7-8
TGTGCCAGCAGCTTAGATCGGGCGGCCCAGGGGCTGCGGGGGCAGTTCTTC
CASSLDRAAQGLRGQFF
>NA|TRBJ1-5|14|many|TRBV28
TGTGCCAGCAGTTTACCCAACCCAGGGCAGCCCCAGCATTTT
CASSLPNPGQPQHF
>TRBD1|TRBJ2-3|15|NA|TRBV28
TGTGCCAGCAGCGTCCGGACAGGGAGCACAGATACGCAGTATTTT
CASSVRTGSTDTQYF
>TRBD2|TRBJ2-5|18|NA|TRBV13
TGTACCTGCAGCCCCTATGGGACTAGCGGGGGGGCTTCGGAGACCCAGTACTTC
CTCSPYGTSGGASETQYF
>TRBD1|TRBJ2-3|16|many|TRBV5-1
TGCGCCAGCAGCCCATGGGACAGGGGGATCACAGATACGCAGTATTTT
CASSPWDRGITDTQYF
>TRBD1|TRBJ2-1|15|many|TRBV5-1
TGCGCCAGCAGTCAAACCGGGACAGGGCACTATGAGCAGTTCTTC
CASSQTGTGHYEQFF
>TRBD1|TRBJ2-1|14|few|TRBV7-9
TGTGCCAGCAGCGAGGGACAGACCTACAATGAGCAGTTCTTC
CASSEGQTYNEQFF
>NA|TRBJ2-7|15|few|TRBV3-1
TGTGCCAGCAGCCGCCCCGGGACTGGGACTCTGGAGCAGTACTTC
CASSRPGTGTLEQYF
>NA|TRBJ2-7|12|many|TRBV28
TGTGCCAGCACCGCGAGGCAATACGAGCAGTACTTC
CASTARQYEQYF
>NA|TRBJ1-3|15|many|TRBV20-1
TGCAGTGCCCCTTCCCTCAGGAGCTCTGGAAACACCATATATTTT
CSAPSLRSSGNTIYF
>TRBD1|TRBJ1-1|14|NA|TRBV30
TGTGCCTGGAACCCGGGACAGGGGAACACTGAAGCTTTCTTT
CAWNPGQGNTEAFF
>NA|TRBJ1-1|12|many|TRBV29-1
TGCAGCGTTATATACATGAACACTGAAGCTTTCTTT
CSVIYMNTEAFF
>NA|TRBJ1-2|17|NA|TRBV5-5
TGTGCCAGCAGCCTTGGCCAGATACCTAAAGCTAACTATGGCTACACCTTC
CASSLGQIPKANYGYTF
>NA|TRBJ2-1|12|few|TRBV19
TGTGCCAGTAGTATGGCTAGCCATGAGCAGTTCTTC
CASSMASHEQFF
>NA|TRBJ2-1|16|NA|TRBV6-2/TRBV6-3
TGTGCCAGCACCTCCTACAGGACCCGCTCCTACAATGAGCAGTTCTTC
CASTSYRTRSYNEQFF
>NA|TRBJ2-1|12|many|TRBV7-6
TGTGCCAGCAGCTTCTCCGAGAATGAGCAGTTCTTC
CASSFSENEQFF
>NA|TRBJ1-6|13|many|TRBV2
TGTGCCAGCAGTGATGCTTATAATTCACCCCTCCACTTT
CASSDAYNSPLHF
>NA|TRBJ1-3|13|NA|TRBV13
TGTGCCAGCAGCTTAAAGGGGCTTAACACCATATATTTT
CASSLKGLNTIYF
>NA|TRBJ2-4|13|many|TRBV29-1
TGCAGCGTTATTGAGGGGGGAGGAAACATTCAGTACTTC
CSVIEGGGNIQYF